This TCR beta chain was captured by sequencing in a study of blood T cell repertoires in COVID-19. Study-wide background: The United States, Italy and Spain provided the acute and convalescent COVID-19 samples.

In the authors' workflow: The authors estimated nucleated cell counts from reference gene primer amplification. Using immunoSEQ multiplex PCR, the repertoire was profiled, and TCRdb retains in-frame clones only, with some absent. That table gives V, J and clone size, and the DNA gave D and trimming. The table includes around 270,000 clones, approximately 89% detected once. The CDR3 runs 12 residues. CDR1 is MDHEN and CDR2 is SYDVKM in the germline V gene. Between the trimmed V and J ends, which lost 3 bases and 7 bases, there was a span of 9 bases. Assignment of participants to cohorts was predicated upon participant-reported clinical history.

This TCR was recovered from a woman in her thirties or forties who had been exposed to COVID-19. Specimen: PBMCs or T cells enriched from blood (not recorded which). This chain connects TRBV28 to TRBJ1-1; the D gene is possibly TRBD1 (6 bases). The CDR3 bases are TGTGCCAGCAGTTTTCAGGACAGTGAAGCTTTCTTT. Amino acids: CASSFQDSEAFF.